This T cell receptor beta chain derives from a study of chemoradiotherapy in HPV16-positive cancers. Study-wide context: Functional T-cell assays on two HPV16-positive patients' cells defined candidate HPV-specific clones and common TCR motifs.

The sample holds a few counts of this clone. Its antigen is still unknown. The germline V gene has CDR1 SGHAT and CDR2 FQDESV (reference sequence). The CDR3 loop spans 13 amino acids. V gave up 3 bases and J gave up 3 bases, with 8 bases separating them. Samples were taken several times over chemoradiotherapy. Using immunoSEQ multiplex PCR, the repertoire was profiled, and TCRdb retains in-frame clones only, with some absent. The table has about 4,400 clones, roughly nine tenths seen once. General study findings and limits: Candidate HPV-specific clones and E7-related TCR motifs grew in tumor during treatment. In HPV16-positive patients, HPV-responsive T-cell expansion tracked better recurrence-free survival.

The V and J genes are TRBV11-1 and TRBJ1-1; D unclear. Sampling was done from a patient who underwent chemoradiotherapy. The sequence derives from a human donor with HPV-associated anogenital cancer. CDR3 bases: TGTGCCAGCAGCTTCGGGTTCGACACTGAAGCTTTCTTT. It codes for CASSFGFDTEAFF.